This TCR beta chain was recovered during a study of OX40 agonist ivuxolimab in advanced cancers. Across the study: Previous treatment with anti-PD-1, anti-PD-L1 or anti-CTLA-4 therapy was allowed; roughly 40% had received some.

The study's findings and limits: Compared with CD4+, CD8+ T cells on average had more expanded clones. Doses of 0.1 to 3.0 mg/kg were accompanied by clonal expansion of CD4+ and CD8+ blood T cells by week 6. With doses of 0.1-3.0 mg/kg, partial responders showed among the lowest clonal expansion.

Some clones are missing from TCRdb's copy, which holds only in-frame ones; the method was immunoSEQ multiplex PCR. The table shows 52,000 or so clones, with 65% to 90% occurring only once. Note on this clone: Its antigen remains unknown.

Source: CD4+ or CD8+ T cells sorted from blood, taken in a trial of the OX40 agonist ivuxolimab. The clonotype originates from an adult with an advanced solid tumor such as melanoma, head and neck, liver or kidney cancer.

CDR3 sequence: CASSPAFSGNTIYF. The CDR3 DNA reads TGTGCCAGCTCACCTGCGTTCTCTGGAAACACCATATATTTT. The V call is TRBV18, the J call TRBJ1-3; D call uncertain. Trimming took off 3 bases at V and 0 bases at J, with 6 bases between the two ends. Germline-derived CDR1 and CDR2 are KGHSH and LQKENI. This CDR3 has 14 amino acids.